This TCR beta chain was captured by sequencing in a study of cytomegalovirus exposure and HLA in healthy donors. Trimming shortened V by 7 bases and J by 2 bases, and 9 bases separated the two germline ends. CDR1 is SNHLY and CDR2 is FYNNEI in the germline V gene. CDR3 length equals 12 residues. This clone turned up a few times. The PCR employed 60 Vbeta primers together with 13 Jbeta primers. TCRdb keeps only in-frame clones here, not all; method: immunoSEQ multiplex PCR. The sample holds about 140,000 clones; roughly two thirds are singletons and the top ten take around 1.2%. The rearrangement joins TRBV2 to TRBJ2-7; D perhaps matches TRBD1 (5 bases). Sequencing used PBMCs. This sequence originates from a woman aged 40 to 55 in good health and CMV-seronegative. The CDR3 region has the DNA TGTGCCAGCATAAGGGGTCCCTACGAGCAGTACTTC. It yields the protein CASIRGPYEQYF.